A selection of T cell receptor beta chains follows, all from one sample in a study of blood T cell repertoires in COVID-19. Method: immunoSEQ multiplex PCR; TCRdb's copy keeps in-frame clones and lacks some. The table lists 370,000 or so clones, 81% of them singletons. The sample consisted of peripheral blood. The receptors derive from a human donor with acute or convalescent COVID-19. The donor label of this sample is uncertain. Each CDR3 is given with its conserved first and last residue. D genes are given only for firm matches. Size values are once, few and many counts, or a class for expanded clones, and some rows have none.

CDR3 | DNA | size | J | D | V
CASSHDRLRSSGSYEQYF | TGTGCCAGCTCACACGACAGGCTGAGGAGCTCGGGCTCCTACGAGCAGTACTTC | . | TRBJ2-7 | . | TRBV18
CAWTGSLNTEAFF | TGTGCCTGGACGGGATCGTTGAACACTGAAGCTTTCTTT | . | TRBJ1-1 | . | TRBV30
CASRRQGSRYTEAFF | TGCGCCAGCAGGAGGCAGGGGAGTAGGTACACTGAAGCTTTCTTT | . | TRBJ1-1 | . | TRBV4-1
CASSPGRGTNEKLFF | TGCGCCAGCAGCCCCGGGAGGGGAACTAATGAAAAACTGTTTTTT | . | TRBJ1-4 | . | TRBV5-1
CASKRQSGPYEQYF | TGTGCCAGCAAAAGACAGTCTGGCCCCTACGAGCAGTACTTC | . | TRBJ2-7 | . | TRBV2
CASSVIEKPQHF | TGTGCCAGTAGTGTGATCGAGAAGCCCCAGCATTTT | . | TRBJ1-5 | . | TRBV19
CASSLDGGSLEQYF | TGCGCCAGCAGCTTGGATGGCGGGAGTCTCGAGCAGTACTTC | . | TRBJ2-7 | TRBD2 | TRBV5-1
CASSIAAGGVETQYF | TGTGCCAGTAGTATCGCAGCGGGAGGGGTCGAGACCCAGTACTTC | few | TRBJ2-5 | TRBD2 | TRBV19
CASSSQLAGATDTQYF | TGTGCCAGCAGCTCACAACTAGCGGGAGCTACAGATACGCAGTATTTT | . | TRBJ2-3 | TRBD2 | TRBV7-2
CASSFSASGTYEQYF | TGCGCCAGCAGCTTCTCGGCTAGCGGGACCTACGAGCAGTACTTC | . | TRBJ2-7 | TRBD2 | TRBV5-1